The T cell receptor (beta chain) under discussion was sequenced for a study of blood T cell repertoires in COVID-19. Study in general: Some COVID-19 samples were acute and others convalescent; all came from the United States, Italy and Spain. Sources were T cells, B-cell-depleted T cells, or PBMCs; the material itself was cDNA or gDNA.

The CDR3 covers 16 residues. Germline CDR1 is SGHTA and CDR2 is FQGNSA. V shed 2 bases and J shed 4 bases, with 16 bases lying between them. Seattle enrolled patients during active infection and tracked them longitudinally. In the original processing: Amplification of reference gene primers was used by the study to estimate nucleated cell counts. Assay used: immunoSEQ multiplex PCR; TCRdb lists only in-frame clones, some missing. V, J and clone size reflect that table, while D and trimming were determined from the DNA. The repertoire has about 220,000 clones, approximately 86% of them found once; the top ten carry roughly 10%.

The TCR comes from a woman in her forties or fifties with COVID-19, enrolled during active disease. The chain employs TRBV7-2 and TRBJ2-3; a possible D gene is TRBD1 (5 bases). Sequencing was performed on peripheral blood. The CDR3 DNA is TGTGCCAGCAGCTTAATAGGGCCAGGGTCGCCAGATACGCAGTATTTT. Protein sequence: CASSLIGPGSPDTQYF.